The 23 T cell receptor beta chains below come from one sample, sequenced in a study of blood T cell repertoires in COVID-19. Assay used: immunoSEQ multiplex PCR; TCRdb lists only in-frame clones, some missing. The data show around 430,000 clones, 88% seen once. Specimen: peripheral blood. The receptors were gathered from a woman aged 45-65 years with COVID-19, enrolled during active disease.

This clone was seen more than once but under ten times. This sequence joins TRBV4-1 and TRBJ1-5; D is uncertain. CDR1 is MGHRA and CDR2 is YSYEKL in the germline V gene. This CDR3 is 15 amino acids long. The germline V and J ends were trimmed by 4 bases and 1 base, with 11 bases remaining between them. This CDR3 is CASSPRTGSNQPQHF. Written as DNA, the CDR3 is TGCGCCAGCAGCCCCCGGACGGGGAGCAATCAGCCCCAGCATTTT.

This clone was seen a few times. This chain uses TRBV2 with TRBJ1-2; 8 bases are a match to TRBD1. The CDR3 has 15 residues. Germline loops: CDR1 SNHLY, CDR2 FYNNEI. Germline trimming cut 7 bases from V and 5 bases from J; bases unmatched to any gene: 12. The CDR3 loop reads CASKRGSGGDYGYTF. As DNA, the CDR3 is TGTGCCAGCAAACGAGGGTCAGGGGGCGATTATGGCTACACCTTC.

This CDR3 is CASSHHRGGPNTGELFF. CDR3 coding DNA: TGTGCCAGCAGCCATCATCGGGGGGGCCCGAACACCGGGGAGCTGTTTTTT. The chain has TRBV11-3 and TRBJ2-2; 8 bases agree with TRBD2. With V trimmed by 5 bases and J by 0 bases, 8 bases remained unmatched. CDR3 length: 17 residues. CDR1 is SGHNT and CDR2 is YENEEA in the germline V gene.

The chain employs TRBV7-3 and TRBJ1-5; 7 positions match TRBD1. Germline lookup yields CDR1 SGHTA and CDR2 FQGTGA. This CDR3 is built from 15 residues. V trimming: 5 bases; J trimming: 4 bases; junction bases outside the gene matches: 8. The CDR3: CASSAKGTDNQPQHF. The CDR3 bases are TGTGCCAGCAGCGCGAAAGGGACAGATAATCAGCCCCAGCATTTT.

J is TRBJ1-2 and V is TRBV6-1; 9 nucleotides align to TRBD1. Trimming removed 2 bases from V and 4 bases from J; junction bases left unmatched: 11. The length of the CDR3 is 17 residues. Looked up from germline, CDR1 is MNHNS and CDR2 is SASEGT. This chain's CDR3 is CASSEYLGQGVAYGYTF. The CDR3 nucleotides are TGTGCCAGCAGTGAATACCTGGGACAGGGAGTTGCCTATGGCTACACCTTC.

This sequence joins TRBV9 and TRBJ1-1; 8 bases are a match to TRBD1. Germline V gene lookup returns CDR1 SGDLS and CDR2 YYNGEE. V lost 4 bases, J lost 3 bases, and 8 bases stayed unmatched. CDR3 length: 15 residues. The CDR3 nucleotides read TGTGCCAGCAGCTCACGACAGGGGAGGGACACTGAAGCTTTCTTT. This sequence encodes CASSSRQGRDTEAFF.

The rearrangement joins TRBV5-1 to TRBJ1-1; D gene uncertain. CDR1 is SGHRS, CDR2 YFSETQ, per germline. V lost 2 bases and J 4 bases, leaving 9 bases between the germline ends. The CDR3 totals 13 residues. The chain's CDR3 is CASSFVGATEAFF. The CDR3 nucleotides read TGCGCCAGCAGCTTCGTGGGCGCCACTGAAGCTTTCTTT. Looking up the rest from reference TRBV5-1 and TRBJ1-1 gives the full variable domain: KAGVTQTPRYLIKTRGQQVTLSCSPISGHRSVSWYQQTPGQGLQFLFEYFSETQRNKGNFPGRFSGRQFSNSRSEMNVSTLELGDSALYLCASSFVGATEAFFGQGTRLTVV.

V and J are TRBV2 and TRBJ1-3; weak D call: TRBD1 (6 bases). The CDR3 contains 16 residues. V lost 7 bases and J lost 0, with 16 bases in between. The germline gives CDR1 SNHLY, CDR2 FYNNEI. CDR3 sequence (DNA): TGTGCCAGCACTAAGGGTACAGGGAGCTCTGGAAACACCATATATTTT. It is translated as CASTKGTGSSGNTIYF.

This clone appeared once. DNA for the CDR3: TGCAGCGTCGGGGGTCCAGGCCCTTCGGGAGATGAGCAGTTCTTC. Translation: CSVGGPGPSGDEQFF. The genes are TRBV29-1 and TRBJ2-1; a weak D match, TRBD2 (6 bases). Looked up from germline, CDR1 is SQVTM and CDR2 is ANQGSEA. V was trimmed by 6 bases and J by 8 bases, leaving 23 bases between them. The CDR3 consists of 15 residues.

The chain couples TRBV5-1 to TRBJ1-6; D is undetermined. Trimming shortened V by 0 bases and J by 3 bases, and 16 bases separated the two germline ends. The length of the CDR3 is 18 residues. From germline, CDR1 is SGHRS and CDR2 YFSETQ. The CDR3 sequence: CASSLVPRQANYNSPLHF. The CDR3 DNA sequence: TGCGCCAGCAGCTTGGTCCCCCGGCAGGCGAACTATAATTCACCCCTCCACTTT.

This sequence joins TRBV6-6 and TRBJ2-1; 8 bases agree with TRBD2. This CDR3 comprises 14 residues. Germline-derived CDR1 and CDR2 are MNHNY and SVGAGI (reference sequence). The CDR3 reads CAGAPASGLEEQFF. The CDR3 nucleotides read TGTGCAGGGGCGCCGGCTAGCGGGCTTGAGGAGCAGTTCTTC.

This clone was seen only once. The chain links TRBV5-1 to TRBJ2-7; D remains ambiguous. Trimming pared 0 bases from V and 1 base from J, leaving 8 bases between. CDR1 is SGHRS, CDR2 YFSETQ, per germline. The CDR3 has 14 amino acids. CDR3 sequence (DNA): TGCGCCAGCAGCTTGGGTGCGCCTTCCTACGAGCAGTACTTC. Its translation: CASSLGAPSYEQYF.

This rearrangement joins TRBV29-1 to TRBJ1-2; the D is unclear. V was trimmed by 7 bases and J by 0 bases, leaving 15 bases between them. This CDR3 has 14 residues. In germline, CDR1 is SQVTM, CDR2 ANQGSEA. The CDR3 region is CSAAGVVSNYGYTF. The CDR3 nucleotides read TGCAGCGCCGCCGGGGTGGTCTCTAACTATGGCTACACCTTC. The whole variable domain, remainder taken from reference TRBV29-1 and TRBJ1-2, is SAVISQKPSRDICQRGTSLTIQCQVDSQVTMMFWYRQQPGQSLTLIATANQGSEATYESGFVIDKFPISRPNLTFSTLTVSNMSPEDSSIYLCSAAGVVSNYGYTFGSGTRLTVV.

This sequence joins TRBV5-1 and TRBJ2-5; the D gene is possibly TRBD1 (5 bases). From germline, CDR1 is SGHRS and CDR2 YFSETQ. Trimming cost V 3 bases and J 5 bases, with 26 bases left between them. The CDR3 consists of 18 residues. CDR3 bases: TGCGCCAGCAGCTCCCGGCGGTCCTCAGGGCCCCTCCAGGAGACCCAGTACTTC. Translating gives CASSSRRSSGPLQETQYF.

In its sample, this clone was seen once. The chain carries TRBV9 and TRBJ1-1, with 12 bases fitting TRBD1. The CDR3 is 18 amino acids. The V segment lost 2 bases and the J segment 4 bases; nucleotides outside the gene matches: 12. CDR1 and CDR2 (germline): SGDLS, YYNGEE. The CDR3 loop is CASSVGTGGEVLGTEAFF. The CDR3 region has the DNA TGTGCCAGCAGCGTGGGGACAGGGGGCGAAGTTCTCGGCACTGAAGCTTTCTTT.

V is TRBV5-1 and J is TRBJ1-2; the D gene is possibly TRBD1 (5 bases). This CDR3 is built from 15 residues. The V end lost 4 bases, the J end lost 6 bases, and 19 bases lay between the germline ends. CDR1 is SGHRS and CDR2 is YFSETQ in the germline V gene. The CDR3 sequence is CASSRPGLGSDGYTF. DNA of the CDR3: TGCGCCAGCAGCCGCCCAGGGCTCGGATCGGATGGCTACACCTTC.

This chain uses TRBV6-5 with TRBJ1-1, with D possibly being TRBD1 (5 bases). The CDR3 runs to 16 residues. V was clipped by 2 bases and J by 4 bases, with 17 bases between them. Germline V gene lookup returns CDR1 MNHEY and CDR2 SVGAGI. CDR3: CASSYRGGGSGTEAFF. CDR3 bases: TGTGCCAGCAGTTACAGGGGCGGGGGATCGGGCACTGAAGCTTTCTTT.

CDR3 amino acids: CASSKGQPPYEQYF. Written as DNA, the CDR3 is TGTGCCAGCAGCAAAGGACAGCCTCCCTACGAGCAGTACTTC. V and J are TRBV21-1 and TRBJ2-7; the table names TRBD1, a call not compared with the DNA. TRBV21-1 has pseudogene status. The CDR3 is made up of 14 amino acids.

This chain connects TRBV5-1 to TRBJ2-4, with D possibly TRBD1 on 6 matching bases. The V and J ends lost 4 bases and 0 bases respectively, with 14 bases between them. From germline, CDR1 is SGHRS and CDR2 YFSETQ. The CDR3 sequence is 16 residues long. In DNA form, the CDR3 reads TGCGCCAGCAGCAATCAGGGGACCCTAGCCAAAAACATTCAGTACTTC. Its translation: CASSNQGTLAKNIQYF.

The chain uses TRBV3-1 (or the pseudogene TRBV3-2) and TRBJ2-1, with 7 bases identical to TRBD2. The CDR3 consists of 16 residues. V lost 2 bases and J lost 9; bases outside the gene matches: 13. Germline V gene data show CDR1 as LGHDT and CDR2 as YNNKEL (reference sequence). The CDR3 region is CASSQLGTMGFFEQFF. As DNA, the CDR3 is TGTGCCAGCAGCCAATTGGGGACTATGGGTTTTTTTGAGCAGTTCTTC.

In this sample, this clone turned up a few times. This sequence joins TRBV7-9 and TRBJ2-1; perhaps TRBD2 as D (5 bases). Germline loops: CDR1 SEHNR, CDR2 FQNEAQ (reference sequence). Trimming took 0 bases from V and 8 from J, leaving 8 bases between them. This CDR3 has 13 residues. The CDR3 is CASSLAGSDEQFF. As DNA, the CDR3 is TGTGCCAGCAGCTTAGCGGGGAGTGATGAGCAGTTCTTC.

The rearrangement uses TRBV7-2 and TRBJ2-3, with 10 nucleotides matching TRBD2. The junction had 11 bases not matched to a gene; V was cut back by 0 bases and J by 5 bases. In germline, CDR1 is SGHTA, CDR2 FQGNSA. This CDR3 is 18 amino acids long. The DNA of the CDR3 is TGTGCCAGCAGCTTAGCCCCTCCGGGAGCGGGGGGGTTAGATACGCAGTATTTT. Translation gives CASSLAPPGAGGLDTQYF.

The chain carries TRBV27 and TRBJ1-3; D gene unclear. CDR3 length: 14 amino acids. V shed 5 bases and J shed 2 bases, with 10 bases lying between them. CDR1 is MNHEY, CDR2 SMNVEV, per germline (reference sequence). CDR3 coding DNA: TGTGCCAGCAGTCGGAGCCCACCTGGAAACACCATATATTTT. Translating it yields CASSRSPPGNTIYF.